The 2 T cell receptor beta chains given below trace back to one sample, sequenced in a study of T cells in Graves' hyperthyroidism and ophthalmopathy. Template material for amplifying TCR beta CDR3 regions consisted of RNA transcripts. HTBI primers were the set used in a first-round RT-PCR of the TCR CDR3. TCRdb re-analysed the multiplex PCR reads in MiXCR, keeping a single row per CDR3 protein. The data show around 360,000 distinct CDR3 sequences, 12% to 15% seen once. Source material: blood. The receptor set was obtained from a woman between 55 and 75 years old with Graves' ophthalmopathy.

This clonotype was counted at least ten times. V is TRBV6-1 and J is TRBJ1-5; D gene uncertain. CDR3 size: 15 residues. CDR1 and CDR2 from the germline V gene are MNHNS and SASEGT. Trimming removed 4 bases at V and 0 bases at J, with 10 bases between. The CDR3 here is CASSGGEYSNQPQHF. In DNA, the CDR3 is TGTGCCAGCAGTGGAGGAGAGTATAGCAATCAGCCCCAGCATTTT.

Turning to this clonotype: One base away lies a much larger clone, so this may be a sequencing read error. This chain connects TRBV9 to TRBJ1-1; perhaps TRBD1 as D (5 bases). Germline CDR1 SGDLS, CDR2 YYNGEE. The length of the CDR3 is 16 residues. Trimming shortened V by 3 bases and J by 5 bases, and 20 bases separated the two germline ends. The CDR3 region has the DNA TGTGCCAGCAGCGACCCTCGTGGGGGGACCGAAACTGAAGCTTTCTTT. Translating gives CASSDPRGGTETEAFF.